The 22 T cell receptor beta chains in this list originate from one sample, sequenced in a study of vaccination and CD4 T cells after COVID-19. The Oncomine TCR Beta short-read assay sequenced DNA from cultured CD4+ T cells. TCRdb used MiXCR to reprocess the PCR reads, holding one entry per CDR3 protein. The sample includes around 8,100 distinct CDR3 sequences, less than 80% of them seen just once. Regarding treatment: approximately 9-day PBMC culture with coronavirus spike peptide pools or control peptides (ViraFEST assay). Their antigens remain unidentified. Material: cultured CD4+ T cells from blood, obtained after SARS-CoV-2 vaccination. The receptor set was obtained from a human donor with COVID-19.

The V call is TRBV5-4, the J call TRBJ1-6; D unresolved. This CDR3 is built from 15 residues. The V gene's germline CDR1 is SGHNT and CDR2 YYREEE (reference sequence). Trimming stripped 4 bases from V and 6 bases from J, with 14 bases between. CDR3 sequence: CASSPSGTGNSPLHF. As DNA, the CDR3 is TGTGCCAGCAGCCCATCAGGTACTGGTAATTCACCCCTCCACTTT.

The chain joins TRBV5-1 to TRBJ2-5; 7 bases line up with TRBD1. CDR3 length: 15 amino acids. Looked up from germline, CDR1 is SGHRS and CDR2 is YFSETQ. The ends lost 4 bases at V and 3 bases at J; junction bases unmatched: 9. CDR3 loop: CASSPGGTAKETQYF. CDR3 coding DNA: TGCGCCAGCAGCCCGGGTGGGACAGCTAAAGAGACCCAGTACTTC. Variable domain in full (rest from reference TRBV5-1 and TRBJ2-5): KAGVTQTPRYLIKTRGQQVTLSCSPISGHRSVSWYQQTPGQGLQFLFEYFSETQRNKGNFPGRFSGRQFSNSRSEMNVSTLELGDSALYLCASSPGGTAKETQYFGPGTRLLVL.

The CDR3 bases are TGTGCCAGCACCTCGACCGACCGTAGAAATTCACCCCTCCACTTT. Its translation: CASTSTDRRNSPLHF. The V and J genes are TRBV6-1 and TRBJ1-6; D unresolved. The CDR3 is made up of 15 amino acids. CDR1 is MNHNS and CDR2 is SASEGT in the germline V gene. V was pared by 7 bases and J by 7 bases, with 17 bases between.

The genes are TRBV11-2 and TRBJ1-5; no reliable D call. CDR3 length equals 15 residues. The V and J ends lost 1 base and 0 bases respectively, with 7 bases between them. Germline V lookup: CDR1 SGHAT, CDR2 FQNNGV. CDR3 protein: CASSLGTVSNQPQHF. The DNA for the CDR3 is TGTGCCAGCAGCTTAGGAACGGTTAGCAATCAGCCCCAGCATTTT.

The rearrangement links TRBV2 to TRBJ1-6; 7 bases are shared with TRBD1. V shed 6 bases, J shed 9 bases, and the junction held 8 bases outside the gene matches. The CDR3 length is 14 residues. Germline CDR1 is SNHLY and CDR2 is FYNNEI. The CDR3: CASSRQGPGSPLHF. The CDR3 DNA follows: TGTGCCAGCAGCCGACAGGGTCCCGGTTCACCCCTCCACTTT.

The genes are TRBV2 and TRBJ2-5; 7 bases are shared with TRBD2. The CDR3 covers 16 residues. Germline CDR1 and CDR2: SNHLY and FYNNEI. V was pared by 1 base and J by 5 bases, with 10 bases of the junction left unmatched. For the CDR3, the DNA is TGTGCCAGCAGTGAAGTCAAAGCGGGGAGGTTGGAGACCCAGTACTTC. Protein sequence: CASSEVKAGRLETQYF.

The CDR3 DNA sequence: TGCAGTGCTCAAGAAGGGGAGACCCAGTACTTC. Translated, it gives CSAQEGETQYF. This chain joins TRBV20-1 and TRBJ2-5; D call uncertain. Looked up from germline, CDR1 is DFQATT and CDR2 is SNEGSKA (reference sequence). Trimming pared 5 bases from V and 5 bases from J, leaving 9 bases between. The CDR3 totals 11 residues.

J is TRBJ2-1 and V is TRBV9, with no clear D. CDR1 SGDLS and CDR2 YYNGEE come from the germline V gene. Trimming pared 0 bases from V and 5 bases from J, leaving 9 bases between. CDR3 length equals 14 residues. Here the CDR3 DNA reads TGTGCCAGCAGCGTAGATGTAGACGACAATGAGCAGTTCTTC. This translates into CASSVDVDDNEQFF.

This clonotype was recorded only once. The DNA of the CDR3 is TGTGCCAGCGGGCAGGGGGCTCATGGAAGCACTGAAGCTTTCTTT. As protein: CASGQGAHGSTEAFF. The chain employs TRBV7-9 and TRBJ1-1; 8 bases map to TRBD1. V lost 8 bases to trimming and J lost 4 bases; unmatched junction nucleotides: 12. The CDR3 consists of 15 residues. Germline-derived CDR1 and CDR2 are SEHNR and FQNEAQ (reference sequence).

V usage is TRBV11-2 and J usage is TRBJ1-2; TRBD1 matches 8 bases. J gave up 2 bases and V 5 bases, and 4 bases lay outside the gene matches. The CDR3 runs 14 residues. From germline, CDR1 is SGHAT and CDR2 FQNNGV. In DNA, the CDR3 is TGTGCCAGCAGCCTTACAGGGGGGAACTATGGCTACACCTTC. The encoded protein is CASSLTGGNYGYTF.

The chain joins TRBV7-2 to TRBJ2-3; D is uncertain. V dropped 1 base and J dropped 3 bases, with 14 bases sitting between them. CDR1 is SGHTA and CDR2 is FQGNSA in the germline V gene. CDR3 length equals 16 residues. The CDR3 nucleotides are TGTGCCAGCAGCTTAGGGACGGGTTTTGGGACAGATACGCAGTATTTT. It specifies CASSLGTGFGTDTQYF.

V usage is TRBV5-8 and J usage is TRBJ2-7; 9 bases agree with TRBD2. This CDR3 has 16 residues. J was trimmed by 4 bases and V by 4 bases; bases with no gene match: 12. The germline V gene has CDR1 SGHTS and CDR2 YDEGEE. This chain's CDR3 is CASSEGRLADFYEQYF. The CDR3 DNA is TGTGCCAGCAGCGAAGGCCGACTAGCGGACTTTTACGAGCAGTACTTC.

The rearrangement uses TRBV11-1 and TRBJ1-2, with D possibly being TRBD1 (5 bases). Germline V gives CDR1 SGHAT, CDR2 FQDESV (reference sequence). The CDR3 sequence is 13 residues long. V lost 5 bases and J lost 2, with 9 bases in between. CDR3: CASSRDGNYGYTF. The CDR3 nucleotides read TGTGCCAGCAGCCGGGACGGAAACTATGGCTACACCTTC.

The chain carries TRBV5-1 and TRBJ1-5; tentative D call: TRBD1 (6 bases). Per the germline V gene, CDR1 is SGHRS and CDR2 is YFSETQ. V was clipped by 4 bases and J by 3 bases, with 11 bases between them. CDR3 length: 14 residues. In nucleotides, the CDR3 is TGCGCCAGCAGCCCCGGACAGCCCAATCAGCCCCAGCATTTT. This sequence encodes CASSPGQPNQPQHF. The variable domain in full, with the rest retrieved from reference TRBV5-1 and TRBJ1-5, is KAGVTQTPRYLIKTRGQQVTLSCSPISGHRSVSWYQQTPGQGLQFLFEYFSETQRNKGNFPGRFSGRQFSNSRSEMNVSTLELGDSALYLCASSPGQPNQPQHFGDGTRLSIL.

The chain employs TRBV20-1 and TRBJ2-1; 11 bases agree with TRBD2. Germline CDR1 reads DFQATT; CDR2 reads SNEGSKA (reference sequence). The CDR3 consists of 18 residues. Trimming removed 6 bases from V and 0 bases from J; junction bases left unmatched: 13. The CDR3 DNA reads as TGCAGTGCCCCGACTAGCGGGGCTGCGACCAGCTCCTACAATGAGCAGTTCTTC. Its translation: CSAPTSGAATSSYNEQFF.

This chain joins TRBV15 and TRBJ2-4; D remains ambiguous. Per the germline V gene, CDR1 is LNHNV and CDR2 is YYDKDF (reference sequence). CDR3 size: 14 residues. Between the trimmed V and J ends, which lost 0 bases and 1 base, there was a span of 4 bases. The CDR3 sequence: CATSRDMAKNIQYF. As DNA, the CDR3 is TGTGCCACCAGCAGAGATATGGCCAAAAACATTCAGTACTTC.

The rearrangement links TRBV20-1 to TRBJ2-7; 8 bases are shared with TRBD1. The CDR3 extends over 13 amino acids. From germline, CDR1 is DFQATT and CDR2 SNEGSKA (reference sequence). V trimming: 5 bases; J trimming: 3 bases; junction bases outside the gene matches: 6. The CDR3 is CSAPGQGNYEQYF. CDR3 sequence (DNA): TGCAGTGCTCCCGGACAGGGAAACTACGAGCAGTACTTC.

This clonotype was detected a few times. The CDR3 nucleotides are TGTGCCAGCAGCTTACGTTCTGGCGGGGGGTTAGGCTACGAGCAGTACTTC. Translated, it gives CASSLRSGGGLGYEQYF. V gene TRBV7-2 combines with J gene TRBJ2-7, with TRBD2 matching 8 bases. The CDR3 runs to 17 residues. V lost 2 bases to trimming and J lost 3 bases; unmatched junction nucleotides: 12. Germline CDR1 is SGHTA and CDR2 is FQGNSA.

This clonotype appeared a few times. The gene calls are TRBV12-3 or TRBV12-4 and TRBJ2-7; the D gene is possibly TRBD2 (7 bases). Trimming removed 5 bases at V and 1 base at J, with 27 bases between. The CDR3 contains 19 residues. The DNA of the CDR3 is TGTGCCAGCAGTCCGAACTTCGTCACGGGGGCGGGGGTGTCCTACGAGCAGTACTTC. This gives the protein CASSPNFVTGAGVSYEQYF.

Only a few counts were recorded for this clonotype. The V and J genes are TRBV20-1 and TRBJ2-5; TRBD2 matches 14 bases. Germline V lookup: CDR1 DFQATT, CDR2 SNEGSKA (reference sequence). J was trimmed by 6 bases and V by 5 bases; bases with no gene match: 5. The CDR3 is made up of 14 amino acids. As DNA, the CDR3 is TGCAGTGCTCTGACTAGCGGGGGGGTAAAGACCCAGTACTTC. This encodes CSALTSGGVKTQYF.

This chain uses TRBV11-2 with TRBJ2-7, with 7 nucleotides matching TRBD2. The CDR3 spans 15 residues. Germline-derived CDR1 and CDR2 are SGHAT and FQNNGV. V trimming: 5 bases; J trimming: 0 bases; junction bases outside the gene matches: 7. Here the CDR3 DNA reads TGTGCCAGCAGCCGCGGGGGAGGGAGCTCCTACGAGCAGTACTTC. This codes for CASSRGGGSSYEQYF.

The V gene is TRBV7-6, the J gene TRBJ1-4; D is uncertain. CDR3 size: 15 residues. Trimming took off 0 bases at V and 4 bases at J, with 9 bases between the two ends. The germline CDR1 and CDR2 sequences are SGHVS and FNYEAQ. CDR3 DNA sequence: TGTGCCAGCAGCTTAGCGACGGGCAATAATGAAAAACTGTTTTTT. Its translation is CASSLATGNNEKLFF.